These T cell receptor beta chains were read from a single sample in a study of low-dose radiotherapy and immunotherapy resistance in tumors. Each CDR3 protein gets one entry after TCRdb re-called the reads with MiXCR. The sample consists of about 39,000 distinct CDR3 sequences, less than 25% of them appearing once. The sequencing here drew on PBMCs, taken after low-dose radiotherapy plus immunotherapy. The receptors were gathered from a female donor with ovarian cancer. Both conserved end residues are part of each CDR3. The order of the fields is CDR3 protein, CDR3 DNA, clone size, V gene, CDR3 length, J gene, D gene. A D gene is named only where the DNA matches it firmly. Some rows have no size entry. The others give once, few or many, or a class for an expanded clone.

CDR3: CSAIPPLGQETQYF
DNA: TGCAGTGCTATCCCTCCACTAGGACAAGAGACCCAGTACTTC
size: many
V: TRBV20-1
length: 14
J: TRBJ2-5
D: -

CDR3: CATSDITSGHSYNEQFF
DNA: TGTGCCACCAGTGATATCACTAGCGGCCACTCCTACAATGAGCAGTTCTTC
size: many
V: TRBV24-1
length: 17
J: TRBJ2-1
D: TRBD2

CDR3: CASSGGGGPSSYNEQFF
DNA: TGCGCCAGCAGCGGCGGCGGGGGCCCGAGCTCCTACAATGAGCAGTTCTTC
size: medium-sized
V: TRBV5-1
length: 17
J: TRBJ2-1
D: -

CDR3: CASSYWAAGGYEQFF
DNA: TGTGCCAGCAGTTACTGGGCAGCGGGGGGGTATGAGCAGTTCTTC
size: many
V: TRBV6-5
length: 15
J: TRBJ2-1
D: TRBD2

CDR3: CASSLGSGGFYEQYF
DNA: TGTGCCAGCAGTTTAGGAAGTGGCGGATTCTACGAGCAGTACTTC
size: -
V: TRBV28
length: 15
J: TRBJ2-7
D: -

CDR3: CASSPPPGAVPEQYF
DNA: TGTGCCAGCTCACCACCGCCGGGTGCGGTTCCCGAGCAGTACTTC
size: few
V: TRBV18
length: 15
J: TRBJ2-7
D: -

CDR3: CASSSTLPDRGNNEQYF
DNA: TGTGCCAGCAGCTCTACATTACCGGACAGGGGGAATAACGAGCAGTACTTC
size: many
V: TRBV7-9
length: 17
J: TRBJ2-7
D: TRBD1

CDR3: CASSQEVPGRGRSYEQFF
DNA: TGCGCCAGCAGCCAAGAAGTACCGGGACGCGGCCGTAGTTATGAGCAGTTCTTC
size: -
V: TRBV4-1
length: 18
J: TRBJ2-1
D: -

CDR3: CASSSDPLAYEQYF
DNA: TGTGCCAGCAGCAGTGACCCCTTAGCCTACGAGCAGTACTTC
size: many
V: TRBV6-5
length: 14
J: TRBJ2-7
D: -

CDR3: CASSITSTDTQYF
DNA: TGTGCCAGCAGCATCACTAGCACAGATACGCAGTATTTT
size: -
V: TRBV7-2
length: 13
J: TRBJ2-3
D: -

CDR3: CASNSGRHEQYF
DNA: TGTGCCAGCAACAGCGGGAGGCACGAGCAGTACTTC
size: many
V: TRBV7-8
length: 12
J: TRBJ2-7
D: TRBD2

CDR3: CASQVGGGTKTGWRELFF
DNA: TGTGCCAGCCAAGTTGGGGGCGGGACAAAGACAGGGTGGAGGGAGCTGTTTTTT
size: many
V: TRBV27
length: 18
J: TRBJ2-2
D: -

CDR3: CASSAKYPGLNNEQFF
DNA: TGTGCCAGCAGCGCAAAGTATCCGGGACTTAACAATGAGCAGTTCTTC
size: many
V: TRBV9
length: 16
J: TRBJ2-1
D: -

CDR3: CASSTGQGMETQYF
DNA: TGTGCCAGCAGTACCGGACAGGGGATGGAGACCCAGTACTTC
size: many
V: TRBV28
length: 14
J: TRBJ2-5
D: TRBD1

CDR3: CASDHGEREYNEQFF
DNA: TGTGCCAGCGACCACGGCGAGCGGGAATACAATGAGCAGTTCTTC
size: once
V: TRBV13
length: 15
J: TRBJ2-1
D: TRBD2

CDR3: CASSGTGSNEQFF
DNA: TGTGCCAGCAGTGGGACTGGGAGCAATGAGCAGTTCTTC
size: few
V: TRBV12-3/TRBV12-4
length: 13
J: TRBJ2-1
D: -

CDR3: CASSLQGAPGANVLTF
DNA: TGTGCCAGCAGCTTACAGGGGGCGCCTGGGGCCAACGTCCTGACTTTC
size: many
V: TRBV7-3
length: 16
J: TRBJ2-6
D: TRBD1

CDR3: CASSNKRFF
DNA: TGTGCCAGCAGCAATAAGCGGTTTTTT
size: many
V: TRBV21-1
length: 9
J: TRBJ2-2
D: -

CDR3: CASSHGTAHGYTF
DNA: TGTGCCAGCAGTCACGGGACAGCCCATGGCTACACCTTC
size: many
V: TRBV27
length: 13
J: TRBJ1-2
D: TRBD1

CDR3: CASSLGMLSTGELFF
DNA: TGTGCCAGCAGCTTAGGTATGCTGAGCACCGGGGAGCTGTTTTTT
size: many
V: TRBV11-3
length: 15
J: TRBJ2-2
D: -

CDR3: CAISESEGRGNSPLHF
DNA: TGTGCCATCAGTGAGTCTGAGGGCAGGGGAAATTCACCCCTCCACTTT
size: -
V: TRBV10-3
length: 16
J: TRBJ1-6
D: -

CDR3: CSAAEADPGETQYF
DNA: TGCAGTGCGGCCGAGGCCGACCCTGGGGAGACCCAGTACTTC
size: many
V: TRBV20-1
length: 14
J: TRBJ2-5
D: -

CDR3: CASAPNTDGYGYTF
DNA: TGTGCTAGTGCTCCGAACACCGATGGGTATGGCTACACCTTC
size: many
V: TRBV12-5
length: 14
J: TRBJ1-2
D: -

CDR3: CASSDSGHTDTQYF
DNA: TGTGCCAGCAGTGATAGCGGGCACACAGATACGCAGTATTTT
size: medium-sized
V: TRBV6-6
length: 14
J: TRBJ2-3
D: TRBD2

CDR3: CASSFLAYEQYF
DNA: TGTGCCAGCAGCTTTTTAGCCTACGAGCAGTACTTC
size: many
V: TRBV5-6
length: 12
J: TRBJ2-7
D: -

CDR3: CASSPSGRAQETQYF
DNA: TGTGCCAGCAGCCCAAGCGGGAGGGCTCAAGAGACCCAGTACTTC
size: -
V: TRBV28
length: 15
J: TRBJ2-5
D: TRBD2

CDR3: CATSKTGSYNEQFF
DNA: TGTGCCACCAGCAAGACAGGGAGTTACAATGAGCAGTTCTTC
size: many
V: TRBV15
length: 14
J: TRBJ2-1
D: TRBD1

CDR3: CASSYGQGSADTQYF
DNA: TGTGCCAGCAGTTACGGACAGGGTTCGGCAGATACGCAGTATTTT
size: many
V: TRBV6-5
length: 15
J: TRBJ2-3
D: TRBD1

CDR3: CASTQAPVKREQFF
DNA: TGTGCCAGCACCCAGGCCCCCGTGAAGCGGGAGCAGTTCTTC
size: many
V: TRBV7-9
length: 14
J: TRBJ2-1
D: -

CDR3: CSVEYSPVGYNEQFF
DNA: TGCAGCGTTGAATACTCCCCAGTCGGCTACAATGAGCAGTTCTTC
size: -
V: TRBV29-1
length: 15
J: TRBJ2-1
D: -

CDR3: CASSVGSLGSTEAFF
DNA: TGTGCCAGCAGCGTAGGAAGCCTGGGAAGCACTGAAGCTTTCTTT
size: many
V: TRBV9
length: 15
J: TRBJ1-1
D: -

CDR3: CASSPGFAEAFF
DNA: TGTGCCAGCAGCCCAGGGTTCGCTGAAGCTTTCTTT
size: few
V: TRBV28
length: 12
J: TRBJ1-1
D: -

CDR3: CSAPQGAKETQYF
DNA: TGCAGTGCGCCGCAGGGGGCTAAGGAGACCCAGTACTTC
size: many
V: TRBV20-1
length: 13
J: TRBJ2-5
D: TRBD1

CDR3: CASSSTGDGKTQYF
DNA: TGCGCCAGCAGCTCCACAGGGGATGGAAAGACCCAGTACTTC
size: many
V: TRBV5-1
length: 14
J: TRBJ2-5
D: TRBD1

CDR3: CSANGARVDGYTF
DNA: TGCAGCGCAAATGGGGCCAGGGTCGATGGCTACACCTTC
size: many
V: TRBV20-1
length: 13
J: TRBJ1-2
D: -

CDR3: CATSDLRGEQYF
DNA: TGTGCCACCAGCGATTTGAGGGGCGAGCAGTACTTC
size: many
V: TRBV24-1
length: 12
J: TRBJ2-7
D: -

CDR3: CASSFAGYEQYF
DNA: TGTGCCAGCAGTTTCGCCGGCTACGAGCAGTACTTC
size: many
V: TRBV28
length: 12
J: TRBJ2-7
D: -

CDR3: CASSTAAGEQYF
DNA: TGCGCCAGCAGTACGGCGGCGGGGGAGCAGTACTTC
size: many
V: TRBV4-1
length: 12
J: TRBJ2-7
D: -

CDR3: CASGKQAPNYGYTF
DNA: TGTGCCAGCGGAAAACAGGCTCCTAACTATGGCTACACCTTC
size: many
V: TRBV9
length: 14
J: TRBJ1-2
D: -

CDR3: CASSQDRLDGYTF
DNA: TGTGCCAGCAGCCAAGATCGGCTGGATGGCTACACCTTC
size: -
V: TRBV3-1
length: 13
J: TRBJ1-2
D: -

CDR3: CASSKGLAATDTQYF
DNA: TGTGCCAGTAGTAAGGGGCTAGCGGCAACAGATACGCAGTATTTT
size: many
V: TRBV19
length: 15
J: TRBJ2-3
D: TRBD2

CDR3: CASKADNEQFF
DNA: TGCGCCAGCAAAGCGGACAATGAGCAGTTCTTC
size: many
V: TRBV5-1
length: 11
J: TRBJ2-1
D: -

CDR3: CASSRDFFFNTEAFF
DNA: TGTGCCAGCAGCAGGGACTTTTTTTTTAACACTGAAGCTTTCTTT
size: -
V: TRBV14
length: 15
J: TRBJ1-1
D: -

CDR3: CASSYGEDNEQFF
DNA: TGTGCCAGCAGTTACGGCGAAGACAATGAGCAGTTCTTC
size: many
V: TRBV6-5
length: 13
J: TRBJ2-1
D: -

CDR3: CASSPGLYTEAFF
DNA: TGTGCCAGCAGCCCCGGACTATACACTGAAGCTTTCTTT
size: many
V: TRBV3-1
length: 13
J: TRBJ1-1
D: -

CDR3: CASSPGTVSNQPQHF
DNA: TGTGCCAGCAGCCCTGGGACGGTTAGCAATCAGCCCCAGCATTTT
size: many
V: TRBV28
length: 15
J: TRBJ1-5
D: -

CDR3: CASSQDRGTYEQYF
DNA: TGTGCCAGCAGCCAGGACAGGGGGACCTACGAGCAGTACTTC
size: -
V: TRBV7-2
length: 14
J: TRBJ2-7
D: TRBD1

CDR3: CASSLTGGSYNEQFF
DNA: TGTGCCAGCAGCTTAACAGGGGGGTCCTACAATGAGCAGTTCTTC
size: -
V: TRBV7-3
length: 15
J: TRBJ2-1
D: -

CDR3: CASSPPRGTYQPQHF
DNA: TGTGCCAGCAGTCCCCCCAGGGGCACTTATCAGCCCCAGCATTTT
size: many
V: TRBV28
length: 15
J: TRBJ1-5
D: -

CDR3: CSLDLFRGSNYEQYF
DNA: TGCAGTCTCGACCTTTTCAGGGGCTCTAACTACGAGCAGTACTTC
size: many
V: TRBV29-1
length: 15
J: TRBJ2-7
D: -

CDR3: CAIGGANYGYTF
DNA: TGTGCCATCGGGGGAGCTAACTATGGCTACACCTTC
size: -
V: TRBV28
length: 12
J: TRBJ1-2
D: -

CDR3: CASSPTRAGSYEQYF
DNA: TGTGCCAGCAGTCCGACCCGGGCTGGGTCCTACGAGCAGTACTTC
size: many
V: TRBV6-5
length: 15
J: TRBJ2-7
D: -

CDR3: CSVESSYEQYF
DNA: TGCAGCGTTGAATCCTCCTACGAGCAGTACTTC
size: many
V: TRBV29-1
length: 11
J: TRBJ2-7
D: -

CDR3: CASSFRETQYF
DNA: TGTGCCAGCAGTTTTCGGGAGACCCAGTACTTC
size: many
V: TRBV12-3/TRBV12-4
length: 11
J: TRBJ2-5
D: -

CDR3: CATSRARSPDTQYF
DNA: TGCGCCACTTCTCGGGCGCGTAGTCCAGATACGCAGTATTTT
size: many
V: TRBV5-1
length: 14
J: TRBJ2-3
D: -

CDR3: CASSQNPSGANVLTF
DNA: TGTGCCAGCAGCCAAAACCCCTCTGGGGCCAACGTCCTGACTTTC
size: many
V: TRBV7-2
length: 15
J: TRBJ2-6
D: -

CDR3: CAWSLMGGSQPQHF
DNA: TGTGCCTGGAGCCTGATGGGGGGCAGCCAGCCCCAGCATTTT
size: many
V: TRBV30
length: 14
J: TRBJ1-5
D: -

CDR3: CASSLSRNQPQHF
DNA: TGTGCCAGCAGTTTGTCCCGGAATCAGCCCCAGCATTTT
size: many
V: TRBV12-3/TRBV12-4
length: 13
J: TRBJ1-5
D: -

CDR3: CASSQGGQVYSPLHF
DNA: TGTGCCAGCAGCCAAGGGGGACAGGTTTATTCACCCCTCCACTTT
size: -
V: TRBV3-1
length: 15
J: TRBJ1-6
D: TRBD1

CDR3: CASVVQGGVSKTQYF
DNA: TGTGCCAGCGTGGTCCAGGGGGGGGTCTCTAAGACCCAGTACTTC
size: many
V: TRBV27
length: 15
J: TRBJ2-5
D: -